This note documents a single T cell receptor beta chain sequence. This clone was counted a few times. It has no known antigen specificity. Base qualities are missing; no much larger clone stands one base away. Library preparation used the immunoSEQ multiplex PCR assay. For the multiplex PCR, a mixture combining 60 forward primers for TCR Vbeta segments and 13 reverse primers for TCR Jbeta segments was used. The CDR3 region of rearranged TCR beta genes was amplified from genomic DNA by a multiplex PCR assay. The amplified TCR beta libraries were sequenced on the Illumina HiSeq System as 87-base-pair reads. The paper's processing steps were these. Across the roughly 670 repertoires, a later analysis counted 80 million or so unique TCR beta chains, approximately 12 million of which were shared by at least two donors. Raw reads were error-corrected and collapsed into unique sequences by a nearest-neighbor algorithm in which closely related sequences were merged to remove PCR and sequencing errors. To assign V, D and J gene segments, CDR3 sequences were aligned to IMGT reference sequences. Each retained sequence needed at least a six-nucleotide match to both a V gene segment and a J gene segment. A rearrangement was called productive if the CDR3 had no stop codons and remained in frame with V and J, and every other rearrangement was called non-productive. Following IMGT convention, CDR3 was defined as the stretch from the second conserved V-encoded cysteine up to the conserved J-encoded phenylalanine. The earlier analysis of a few hundred of the donors excluded sequences that lacked an unambiguous match to a single V gene segment. An earlier analysis of 550 to 650 of the donors classified V segments as functional when productive rearrangements were above 56.7% and as segregating when the standard deviation between donors was above 5%. A statistical classification framework was built to diagnose cytomegalovirus status from the catalog of TCR beta chain sequences. In a later analysis, TCR nucleotide sequences were compared against IMGT/GENE-DB human TR gene sequences so that V and J genes could be assigned. The TCRdist pipeline was used in a later analysis to assign CDR3 sequences and most-parsimonious VDJ recombination scenarios. In a later analysis, each TCR beta chain was defined by its CDR3 amino acid sequence together with its V-gene family, and reads without a unique V-gene family were excluded. A later analysis removed 550 to 700 highly shared, low-generation-probability nucleotide sequences to deal with suspected cross-contamination and a sequencing artifact. In a later analysis, a clonal expansion index for each public chain was calculated from normalized within-repertoire ranks of inferred template counts. In a later analysis, generation probabilities were computed with a VDJ recombination model fitted to out-of-frame rearrangements, and the resulting probabilities were checked against IGoR. Hypergeometric tests were used in a later analysis to score TCR-TCR, TCR-HLA and TCR-CMV co-occurrence, with a repertoire-size bias correction applied to the TCR pairs. False discovery rates were estimated in a later analysis by permuting HLA or CMV assignments 20 times. In a later analysis, co-occurring TCRs were grouped using DBSCAN, with TCRdist sequence similarity added in when clustering inside HLA-allele-positive subsets. Repertoires with fewer than 30,000 or more than 120,000 public chains were left out of co-occurrence clustering, as were about 5 repertoires with anomalous nucleotide sharing. What TCRdb holds here is the immuneACCESS table cut down to in-frame rearrangements. Part of the clones is not present; checked against another copy, under half of the missing clones reflect an unresolved V gene, and the others are unexplained. V and J calls and clone size follow that table, whereas D and trimming were derived from the DNA. In this sample the table shows some 200,000 clones, 82% of which occur a single time. The top ten clones comprise 0.08% to 0.1% of the sample.

The cohort was made up of approximately 670 healthy bone marrow donors. All cohort members were sampled while nominally healthy, although unrecorded immune exposures were likely present. The donor was CMV seronegative and was included in the group of hundreds of seronegative cohort members. Every donor gave a peripheral blood sample, and the peripheral blood mononuclear cells from that sample were used for TCR beta sequencing. The Qiagen DNeasy Blood Extraction Kit was used to extract genomic DNA from the blood cell samples. The data stem from a study of cytomegalovirus exposure and HLA in healthy donors listed by TCRdb under 2017. The study in broad terms: In an earlier analysis of roughly 590 of the donors, approximately 300 Gb of sequence data and 90 million to 120 million unique TCR beta sequences from about 179 million T cells were reported. Roughly 300 gigabases of sequencing data and 70 million to 100 million unique TCR sequences made up an early release that covered about 640 HLA-typed donors. Of the roughly 410 genotyped donors, roughly 76% were placed in the genetic ancestry cluster associated with self-reported Caucasian donors. The study aimed to test whether signatures of past pathogen exposure could be identified by cataloging public T cell receptors. The T cell repertoires of some 700 subjects were profiled by immunosequencing and related to cytomegalovirus serostatus. A separate validation cohort of about 110 different subjects was used in addition to the 666-subject first cohort. High-throughput TCR immunosequencing, statistical association of individual TCRs with disease status, and machine learning were combined to predict cytomegalovirus infection status. To study patterns of TCR occurrence, a later analysis re-analyzed previously published TCR beta repertoires from 700 or so donors and added high-resolution HLA genotyping. Rather than drawing on any new phenotypic data, the later analysis identified candidate immune exposures from TCR beta sequences and the way those sequences occurred across donors. To decide whether each TCR beta V gene segment behaved as functional or pseudogenic, an earlier analysis of over 500 of the donors relied on high-throughput TCR beta sequencing. Donor age, sex, ethnicity and CMV serostatus were collected together with the repertoire data. A later genetic analysis took genome-wide SNP genotypes for about 55% of the 666 donors and used that subset as a discovery cohort. All discovery cohort repertoires had been generated using a single sequencing platform. Class I and class II HLA loci were covered by the typing at four-digit resolution. The number of typed donors differed by locus: roughly 620-640 for A, B, C, DRB1 and DQB1; approximately 520 for DQA1; 606 for DPA1; and around 490 for DPB1. Because of strong linkage in the cohort, five DR-DQ haplotypes were treated as single units for association and clustering. Among several hundred genotyped donors of the cohort, an average of around 250,000 unique TCR beta nucleotide sequences was sequenced per donor, of which 15% to 20% were non-productive.

V is cut by 5 bases and J by 6 bases, and the space between the germline ends is 19 bases. The germline V gene encodes CDR1 SGHAT and CDR2 FQNNGV. Counted from cysteine to phenylalanine, this CDR3 has 15 amino acids. Only the CDR3 DNA is retained, 45 bases long and in frame from the first base. Study-wide findings and limitations: The sequencing pipeline was judged likely to have produced a cluster of highly shared sequence variants as a technical artifact. A later analysis found that most CMV-associated TCR beta chains appeared HLA-restricted, with HLA associations seemingly driven largely by CMV exposure. The classifier was reported to diagnose cytomegalovirus status with high specificity and sensitivity in both the original and validation cohorts. A later genetic analysis reported fewer N-insertions in productive TCRs among donors in an Asian-associated ancestry cluster than the roughly 700-donor mean. A few of the identified cytomegalovirus-associated TCR beta chains were confirmed in vitro to be specific for cytomegalovirus antigens. Most TCR sequences were observed very rarely across donors, whereas some public TCRs were present in many individuals. In a later analysis, HLA-associated TCR beta chains were found to be more clonally expanded and to have lower generation probabilities than equally common non-associated chains. V-gene and J-gene trimming of TCR beta chains was associated with a missense DCLRE1C variant in a later genetic analysis, and the association was replicated in an independent cohort. Strong co-occurrence of HLA alleles, especially DR and DQ, made assigning TCR associations to individual alleles difficult. A later analysis found that TCR association rates varied across HLA loci, with DRB1 alleles showing the most associated TCRs and HLA-C alleles the fewest. Linkage disequilibrium might explain the correlated functional status among segregating V segments, but an unknown experimental factor could not be ruled out. In an earlier analysis of more than 450 of the donors, most TCR beta V segments were observed in productive rearrangements about 87% or about 30% of the time, broadly matching IMGT annotations. Some IMGT-functional V segments, including TRBV6-2 and TRBV6-3, could not be told apart with the 87-base-pair reads, so those segments were excluded. A later analysis associated some 17,000 TCR beta sequences with specific HLA alleles at a false discovery rate of 0.05. HLA typing was unavailable for some donors at each locus, so association tests used only the typed subset. In the study, approximately 160 TCR beta chains were listed as associated with cytomegalovirus. For the cohort, immune exposure information was limited to CMV serostatus. According to the authors, the approach could potentially be generalized to other disease states and immunological phenotypes. According to a later analysis, parvovirus B19, influenza, CMV and Epstein-Barr virus appeared linked to several top co-occurrence clusters. Sequencing depth was assumed to be roughly uniform across donors in the presence/absence analyses, though that assumption may not hold. A further reported finding was that TCR beta sequences accurately predicted the HLA-A and HLA-B alleles for most subjects in the first cohort. Because counts were too low, under 20 rarely observed V segments, including chromosome 9 orphons, were left out of the earlier analysis of about 620 of the donors. In this cohort, only TCR beta chains were sequenced, and detectable features were limited by the absence of alpha or paired-chain data.

The sequence came from a boy younger than 10 in good health and CMV-seronegative. The sequence links TRBV11-2 to TRBJ2-5; a weak D assignment points to TRBD2 (7 bases agree). Sequences were obtained from PBMCs. CDR3 sequence: CASSRGAGQGQTQYF. The nucleotide sequence is TGTGCCAGCAGCCGGGGGGCCGGGCAGGGACAGACCCAGTACTTC.